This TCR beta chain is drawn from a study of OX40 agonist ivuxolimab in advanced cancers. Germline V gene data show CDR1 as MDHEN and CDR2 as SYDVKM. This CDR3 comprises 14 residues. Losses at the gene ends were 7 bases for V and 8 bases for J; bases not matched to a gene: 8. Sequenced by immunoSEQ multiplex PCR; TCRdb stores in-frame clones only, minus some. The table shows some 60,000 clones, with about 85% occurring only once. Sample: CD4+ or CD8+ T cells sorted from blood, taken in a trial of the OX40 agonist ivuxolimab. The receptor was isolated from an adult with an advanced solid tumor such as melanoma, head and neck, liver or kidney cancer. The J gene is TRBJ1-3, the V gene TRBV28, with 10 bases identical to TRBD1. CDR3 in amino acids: CASTQMTGGYTIYF. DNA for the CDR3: TGTGCCAGCACCCAAATGACAGGGGGCTACACCATATATTTT.